This TCR beta chain was sequenced during a study of response to subunit inactivated influenza vaccine (dated by TCRdb to the late 2010s). About the study as a whole: Deep quantitative profiling of the T cell receptor repertoire was used in the study to follow responses to a trivalent subunit inactivated influenza vaccine. On the study overall, not on this receptor specifically: The authors proposed that each seasonal influenza vaccination may bring in only a limited number of new T cells.

A distance of 1 base separates the germline ends of V and J, which lose 0 bases and 4 bases respectively. From the cysteine up to the phenylalanine, the CDR3 has a length of 12 residues. Of all the DNA, just the CDR3 is kept, 36 bases in frame from base 1. CDR1 and CDR2 were assigned from the germline V gene as SGDLS and YYNGEE. To note about this clonotype: Its cognate antigen has yet to be identified. This may be a read error: a much more frequent sequence differs by one nucleotide.

The receptor library was made with RT-PCR. Reads for this sample came from an Illumina HiSeq 2500. In TCRdb, the public reads were trimmed at Q25 with fastp and aligned with MiXCR, with productive beta chains retained. Each CDR3 protein appears once, grouped with its most common genes and DNA. This sample lists about 310,000 distinct CDR3 sequences; about 20% were detected once. The ten largest clones represent approximately 10% of the sample. The chain was built from TRBV9 and TRBJ2-2; a confident D gene designation cannot be given. Here the sequenced sample was PBMCs from blood, taken less than 22 months after vaccination. This clonotype was sampled from a man aged 50 to 69 who received an inactivated influenza vaccine. Donor details come from another sample of the same person, matched by shared clones. The DNA sequence reads TGTGCCAGCAGCGTAGTCACCGGGGAGCTGTTTTTT. This gives the protein CASSVVTGELFF.